This TCR beta chain is drawn from a study of T cell changes during pregnancy in multiple sclerosis (dated by TCRdb to the late 2010s). The study in broad terms: The study looked at changes in the T cell repertoire across pregnancy in women with multiple sclerosis.

Notes on this clone: The antigen this receptor binds is unknown. Qualities for individual bases were not recorded, and no much larger clone is one base off.

V and J are truncated by 6 bases and 0 bases respectively, leaving an intervening sequence of 17 bases. According to the germline V gene, CDR1 reads MDHEN and CDR2 reads SYDVKM. The CDR3 has 17 amino acids, counting the end cysteine and phenylalanine. Only the CDR3 part of the read is kept: 51 bases, read in frame from the first base. Libraries came from the immunoSEQ multiplex PCR assay. TCRdb limited this immuneACCESS table to in-frame rearrangements with V and J called. A share of clones is missing; checked studies link under half to unresolved V genes, and the rest is unexplained. Counted in this sample were tens of thousands of clones; 70% to 90% of them appeared once. The top ten hold approximately 1% of the sample.

The sample in question was CD4+ T cells from peripheral blood mononuclear cells, obtained after pregnancy. The chain couples TRBV28 to TRBJ2-2; the D gene is not confidently resolved. The sequence was collected from a female donor with multiple sclerosis, enrolled in a pregnancy study. In nucleotides, the sequence is TGTGCCAGCAGAATCTCCGATGGGCAGACGAACACCGGGGAGCTGTTTTTT. Translation gives CASRISDGQTNTGELFF.